This T cell receptor (beta chain) was documented in a study of post-analysis software for immune sequencing data. Study context: Both relapsing-remitting and secondary progressive multiple sclerosis featured among the disease courses, as did progressive-relapsing multiple sclerosis. Study-wide results and caveats: Among roughly five TRBV segments more frequent in patients than controls were TRBV5-6, TRBV5-1 and TRBV20-1.

This clonotype was observed a handful of times. Its antigen is undetermined. V shed 3 bases and J shed 4 bases, with 11 bases lying between them. This CDR3 contains 14 residues. TCR beta libraries were prepared from cDNA with unique molecular identifiers. One entry per CDR3 protein results from TCRdb running MiXCR on the PCR reads. This table holds about 570,000 distinct CDR3 sequences, less than 40% found once. This chain joins TRBV12-3 or TRBV12-4 and TRBJ2-3; D gene ambiguous. The sample was blood. This clonotype originated in a girl younger than 18 with multiple sclerosis. The CDR3 region is CASSFGDPSDTQYF. Here the CDR3 DNA reads TGTGCCAGCAGTTTCGGAGACCCTTCAGATACGCAGTATTTT.